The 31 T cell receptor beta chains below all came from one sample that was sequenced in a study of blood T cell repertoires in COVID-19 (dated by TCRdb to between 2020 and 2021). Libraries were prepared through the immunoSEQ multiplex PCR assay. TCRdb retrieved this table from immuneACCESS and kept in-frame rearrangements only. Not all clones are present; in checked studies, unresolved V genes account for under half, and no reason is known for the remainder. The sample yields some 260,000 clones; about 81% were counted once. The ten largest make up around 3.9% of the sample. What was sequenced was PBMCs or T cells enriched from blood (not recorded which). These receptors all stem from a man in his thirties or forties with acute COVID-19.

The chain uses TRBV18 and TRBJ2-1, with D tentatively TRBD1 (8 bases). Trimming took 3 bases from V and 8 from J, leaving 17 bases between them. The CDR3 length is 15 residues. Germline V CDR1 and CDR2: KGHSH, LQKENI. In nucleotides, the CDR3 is TGTGCCAGCTCACCCTCGCAGGGGGCGGGGGATGAGCAGTTCTTC. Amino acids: CASSPSQGAGDEQFF.

CDR3 DNA: TGCGCCAGCGGTTCGGGGGTGGAGACCGGGGAGCTGTTTTTT. This gives the protein CASGSGVETGELFF. V gene TRBV5-1 combines with J gene TRBJ2-2; maybe TRBD2 (6 bases). This CDR3 spans 14 amino acids. Trimming removed 7 bases at V and 5 bases at J, with 15 bases between. Germline CDR1 SGHRS, CDR2 YFSETQ. Drawing the rest from reference TRBV5-1 and TRBJ2-2, the complete variable domain is KAGVTQTPRYLIKTRGQQVTLSCSPISGHRSVSWYQQTPGQGLQFLFEYFSETQRNKGNFPGRFSGRQFSNSRSEMNVSTLELGDSALYLCASGSGVETGELFFGEGSRLTVL.

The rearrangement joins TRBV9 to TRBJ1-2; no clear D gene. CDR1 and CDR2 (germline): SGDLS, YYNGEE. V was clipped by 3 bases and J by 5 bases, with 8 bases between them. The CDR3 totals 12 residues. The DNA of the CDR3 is TGTGCCAGCAGCGATAGAAAGTATGGCTACACCTTC. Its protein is CASSDRKYGYTF.

The CDR3 nucleotides read TGCAGCACTGACCAGGGGGGCAATGAGCAGTTCTTC. It encodes CSTDQGGNEQFF. The chain employs TRBV29-1 and TRBJ2-1; possible D gene TRBD1, 7 bases. The V end was cut by 8 bases, the J end by 6 bases, with 14 bases between. The CDR3 has 12 residues. Per germline, CDR1 SQVTM and CDR2 ANQGSEA.

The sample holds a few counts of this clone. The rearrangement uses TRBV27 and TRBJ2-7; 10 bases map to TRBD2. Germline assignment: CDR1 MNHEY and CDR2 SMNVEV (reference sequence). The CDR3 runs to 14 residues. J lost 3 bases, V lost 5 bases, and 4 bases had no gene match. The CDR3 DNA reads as TGTGCCAGCAGTCCTAGCGGGAGAGGCTACGAGCAGTACGTC. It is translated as CASSPSGRGYEQYV.

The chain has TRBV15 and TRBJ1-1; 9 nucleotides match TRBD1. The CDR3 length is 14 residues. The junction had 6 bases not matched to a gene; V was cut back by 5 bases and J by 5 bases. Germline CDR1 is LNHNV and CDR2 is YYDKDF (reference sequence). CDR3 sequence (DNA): TGTGCCACCAGCGGGGGGACAGGGTTGACTGAAGCTTTCTTT. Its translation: CATSGGTGLTEAFF.

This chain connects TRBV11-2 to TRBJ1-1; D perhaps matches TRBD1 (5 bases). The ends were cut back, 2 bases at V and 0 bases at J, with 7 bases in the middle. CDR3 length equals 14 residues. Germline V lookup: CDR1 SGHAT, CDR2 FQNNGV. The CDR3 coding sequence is TGTGCCAGCAGCTTACAGGGTATGAACACTGAAGCTTTCTTT. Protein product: CASSLQGMNTEAFF.

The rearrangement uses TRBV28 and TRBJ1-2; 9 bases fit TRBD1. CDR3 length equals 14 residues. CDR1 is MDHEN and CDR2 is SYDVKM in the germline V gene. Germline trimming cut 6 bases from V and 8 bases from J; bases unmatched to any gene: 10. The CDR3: CASSKTGTGSGYTF. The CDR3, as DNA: TGTGCCAGCAGCAAAACCGGGACAGGGAGCGGCTACACCTTC.

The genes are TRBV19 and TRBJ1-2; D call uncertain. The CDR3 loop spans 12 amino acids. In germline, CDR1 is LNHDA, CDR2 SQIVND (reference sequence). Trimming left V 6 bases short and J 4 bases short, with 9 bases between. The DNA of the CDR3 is TGTGCCAGTAGAGGAGGGATCTATGGCTACACCTTC. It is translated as CASRGGIYGYTF.

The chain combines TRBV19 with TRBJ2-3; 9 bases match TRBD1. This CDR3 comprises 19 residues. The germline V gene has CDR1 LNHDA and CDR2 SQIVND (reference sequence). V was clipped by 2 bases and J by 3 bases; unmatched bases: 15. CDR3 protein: CASSITRAGKGQGTDTQYF. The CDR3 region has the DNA TGTGCCAGTAGTATAACACGAGCTGGGAAAGGACAGGGGACAGATACGCAGTATTTT.

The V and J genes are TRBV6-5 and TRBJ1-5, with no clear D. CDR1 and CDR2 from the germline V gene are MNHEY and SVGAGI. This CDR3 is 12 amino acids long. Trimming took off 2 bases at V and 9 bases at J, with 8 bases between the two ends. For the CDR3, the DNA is TGTGCCAGCAGTTACCCCGGAGGGCCCCAGCATTTT. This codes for CASSYPGGPQHF.

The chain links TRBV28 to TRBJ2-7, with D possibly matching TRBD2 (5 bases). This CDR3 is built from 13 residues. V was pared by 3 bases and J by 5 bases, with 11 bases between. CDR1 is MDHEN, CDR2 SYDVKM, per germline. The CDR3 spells CASSFTFGNEQYV. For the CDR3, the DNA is TGTGCCAGCAGTTTTACATTCGGGAACGAGCAGTACGTC.

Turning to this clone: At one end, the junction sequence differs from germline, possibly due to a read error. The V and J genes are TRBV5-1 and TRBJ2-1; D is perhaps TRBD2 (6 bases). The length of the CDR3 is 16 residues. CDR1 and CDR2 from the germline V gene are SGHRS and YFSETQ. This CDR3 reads CASSLVWRGSYNEQFF. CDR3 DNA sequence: TGTGCCAGCAGCTTGGTATGGCGGGGCTCCTACAATGAGCAGTTCTTC. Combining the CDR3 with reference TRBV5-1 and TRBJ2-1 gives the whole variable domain KAGVTQTPRYLIKTRGQQVTLSCSPISGHRSVSWYQQTPGQGLQFLFEYFSETQRNKGNFPGRFSGRQFSNSRSEMNVSTLELGDSALYLCASSLVWRGSYNEQFFGPGTRLTVL.

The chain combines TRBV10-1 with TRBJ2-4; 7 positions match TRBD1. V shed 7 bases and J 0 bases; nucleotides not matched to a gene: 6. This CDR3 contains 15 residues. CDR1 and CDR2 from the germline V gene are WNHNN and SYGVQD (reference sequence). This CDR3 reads CASMDRPLAKNIQYF. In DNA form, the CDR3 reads TGCGCCAGCATGGACAGGCCCCTAGCCAAAAACATTCAGTACTTC.

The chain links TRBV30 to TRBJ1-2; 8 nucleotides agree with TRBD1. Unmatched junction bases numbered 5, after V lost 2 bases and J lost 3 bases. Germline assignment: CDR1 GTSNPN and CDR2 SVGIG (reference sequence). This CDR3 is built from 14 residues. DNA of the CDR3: TGTGCCTGGAGTAGCAGGGGGCGTGACTATGGCTACACCTTC. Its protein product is CAWSSRGRDYGYTF. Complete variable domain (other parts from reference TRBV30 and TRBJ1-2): SQTIHQWPATLVQPVGSPLSLECTVEGTSNPNLYWYRQAAGRGLQLLFYSVGIGQISSEVPQNLSASRPQDRQFILSSKKLLLSDSGFYLCAWSSRGRDYGYTFGSGTRLTVV.

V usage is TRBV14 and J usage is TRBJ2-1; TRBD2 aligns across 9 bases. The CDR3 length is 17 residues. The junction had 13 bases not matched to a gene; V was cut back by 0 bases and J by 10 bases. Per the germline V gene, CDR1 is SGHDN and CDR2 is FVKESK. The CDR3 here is CASSQDHAGGVWWEQFF. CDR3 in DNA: TGTGCCAGCAGCCAAGATCACGCGGGAGGGGTCTGGTGGGAGCAGTTCTTC.

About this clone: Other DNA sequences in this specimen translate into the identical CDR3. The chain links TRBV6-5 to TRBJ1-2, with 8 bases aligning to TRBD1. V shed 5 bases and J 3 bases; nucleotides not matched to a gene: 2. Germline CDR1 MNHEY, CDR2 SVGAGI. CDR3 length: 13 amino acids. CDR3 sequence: CASSPTGDYGYTF. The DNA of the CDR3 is TGTGCCAGCAGTCCGACAGGGGACTATGGCTACACCTTC.

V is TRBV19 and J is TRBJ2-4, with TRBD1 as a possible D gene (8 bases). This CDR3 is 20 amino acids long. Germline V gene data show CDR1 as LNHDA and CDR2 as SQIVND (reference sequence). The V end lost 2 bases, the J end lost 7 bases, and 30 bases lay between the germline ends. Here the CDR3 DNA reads TGTGCCAGTAGTATATTTTTGGGGGGGGACAGGACCCTCTCTGGGAACATTCAGTACTTC. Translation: CASSIFLGGDRTLSGNIQYF.

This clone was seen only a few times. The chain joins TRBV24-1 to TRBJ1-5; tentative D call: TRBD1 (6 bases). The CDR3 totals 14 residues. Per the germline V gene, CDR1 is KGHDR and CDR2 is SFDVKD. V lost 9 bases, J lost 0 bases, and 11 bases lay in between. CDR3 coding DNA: TGTGCCACCTCGGACAGCTATAGCAATCAGCCCCAGCATTTT. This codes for CATSDSYSNQPQHF.

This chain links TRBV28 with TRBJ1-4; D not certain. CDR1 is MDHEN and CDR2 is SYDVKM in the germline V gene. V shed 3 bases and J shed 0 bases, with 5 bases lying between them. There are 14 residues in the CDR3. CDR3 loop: CASSFRPTNEKLFF. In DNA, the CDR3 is TGTGCCAGCAGTTTCAGGCCAACTAATGAAAAACTGTTTTTT. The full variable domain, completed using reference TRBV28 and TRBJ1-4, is DVKVTQSSRYLVKRTGEKVFLECVQDMDHENMFWYRQDPGLGLRLIYFSYDVKMKEKGDIPEGYSVSREKKERFSLILESASTNQTSMYLCASSFRPTNEKLFFGSGTQLSVL.

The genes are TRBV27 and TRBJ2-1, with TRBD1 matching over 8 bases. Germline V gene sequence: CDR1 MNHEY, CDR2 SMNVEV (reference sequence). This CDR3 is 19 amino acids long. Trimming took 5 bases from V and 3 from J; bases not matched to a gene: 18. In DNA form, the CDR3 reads TGTGCCAGCAGTCCTATCGGGACAGGTCACGATAAGGGCTACAATGAGCAGTTCTTC. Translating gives CASSPIGTGHDKGYNEQFF.

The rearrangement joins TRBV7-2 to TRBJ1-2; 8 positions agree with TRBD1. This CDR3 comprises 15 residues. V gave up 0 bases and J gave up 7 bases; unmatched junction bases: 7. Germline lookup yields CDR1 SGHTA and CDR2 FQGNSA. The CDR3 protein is CASSLARTGLRGYTF. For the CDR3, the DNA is TGTGCCAGCAGCTTAGCGCGGACAGGGTTGCGTGGCTACACCTTC.

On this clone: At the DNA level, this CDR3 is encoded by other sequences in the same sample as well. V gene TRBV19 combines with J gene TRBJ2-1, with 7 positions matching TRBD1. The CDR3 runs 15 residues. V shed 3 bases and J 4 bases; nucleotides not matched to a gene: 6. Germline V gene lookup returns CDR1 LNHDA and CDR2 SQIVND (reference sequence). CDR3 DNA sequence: TGTGCCAGTAGTATGGGAAGGGGGCCATACAATGAGCAGTTCTTC. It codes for CASSMGRGPYNEQFF. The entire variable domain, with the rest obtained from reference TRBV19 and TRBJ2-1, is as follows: DGGITQSPKYLFRKEGQNVTLSCEQNLNHDAMYWYRQDPGQGLRLIYYSQIVNDFQKGDIAEGYSVSREKKESFPLTVTSAQKNPTAFYLCASSMGRGPYNEQFFGPGTRLTVL.

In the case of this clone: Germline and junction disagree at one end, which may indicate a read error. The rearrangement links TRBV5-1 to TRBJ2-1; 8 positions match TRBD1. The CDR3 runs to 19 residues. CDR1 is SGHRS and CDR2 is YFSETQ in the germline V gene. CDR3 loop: CASSLGAAGGPYFDHEQFF. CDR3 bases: TGTGCCAGCAGCTTGGGGGCGGCAGGGGGCCCCTATTTTGACCATGAGCAGTTCTTC.

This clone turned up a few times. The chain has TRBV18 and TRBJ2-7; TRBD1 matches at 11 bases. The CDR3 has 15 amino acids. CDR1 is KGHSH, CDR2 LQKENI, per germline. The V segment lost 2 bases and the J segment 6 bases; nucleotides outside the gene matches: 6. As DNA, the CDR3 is TGTGCCAGCTCACCAAGGACAGGGGGCAAAGCCGAGCAGTACGTC. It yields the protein CASSPRTGGKAEQYV.

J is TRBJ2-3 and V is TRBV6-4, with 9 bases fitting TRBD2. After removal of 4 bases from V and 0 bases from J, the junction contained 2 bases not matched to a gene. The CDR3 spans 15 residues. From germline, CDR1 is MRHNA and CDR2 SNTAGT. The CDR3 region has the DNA TGTGCCAGCAGTGCTAGCGGGGAGAGCACAGATACGCAGTATTTT. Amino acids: CASSASGESTDTQYF.

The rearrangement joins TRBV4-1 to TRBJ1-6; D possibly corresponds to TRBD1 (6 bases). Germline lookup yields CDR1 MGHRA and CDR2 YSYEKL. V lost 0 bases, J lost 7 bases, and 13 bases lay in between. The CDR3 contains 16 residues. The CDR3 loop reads CASSQDTGPANSPLHF. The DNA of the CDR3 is TGCGCCAGCAGCCAAGATACAGGGCCAGCGAATTCACCCCTCCACTTT.

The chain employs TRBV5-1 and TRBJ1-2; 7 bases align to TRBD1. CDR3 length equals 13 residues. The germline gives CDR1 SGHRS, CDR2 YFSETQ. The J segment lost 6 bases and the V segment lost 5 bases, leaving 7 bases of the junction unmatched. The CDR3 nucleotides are TGCGCCAGCAGTACCGAGACAGGGAATGGCTACACCTTC. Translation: CASSTETGNGYTF.

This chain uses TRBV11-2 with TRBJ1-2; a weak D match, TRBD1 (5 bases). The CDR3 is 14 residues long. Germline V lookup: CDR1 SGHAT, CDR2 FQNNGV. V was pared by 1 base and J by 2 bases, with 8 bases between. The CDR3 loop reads CASSLVGANYGYTF. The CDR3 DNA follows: TGTGCCAGCAGCTTAGTTGGGGCAAACTATGGCTACACCTTC.

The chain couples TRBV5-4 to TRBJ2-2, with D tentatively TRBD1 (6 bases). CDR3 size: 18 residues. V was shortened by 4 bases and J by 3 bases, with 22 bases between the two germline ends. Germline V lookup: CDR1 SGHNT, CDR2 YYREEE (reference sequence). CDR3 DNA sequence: TGTGCCAGCAGCCCGAAACTTCCGGGACAAAGCTACACCGGGGAGCTGTTTTTT. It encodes CASSPKLPGQSYTGELFF.

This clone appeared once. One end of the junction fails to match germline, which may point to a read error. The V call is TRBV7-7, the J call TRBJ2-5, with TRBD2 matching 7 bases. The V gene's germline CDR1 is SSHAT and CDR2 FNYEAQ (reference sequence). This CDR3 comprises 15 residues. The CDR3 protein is CASRRLGGRQETQYF. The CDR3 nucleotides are TGTGCTAGCAGACGACTCGGGGGGAGACAAGAGACCCAGTACTTC.